Listed below are T cell receptor beta chains from one sample, sequenced in a study of shared clonotypes between healthy human individuals. Here immunoSEQ multiplex PCR was the method, and the copy in TCRdb shows in-frame clones only, minus some. Of 2 million to 2.5 million clones in the sample, 80% to 95% were seen once. The sample comprised naive CD4+ T cells from PBMCs. The receptors here all came from a man between 18 and 29 years old in good health. Some clones in this sample may be carry-over from other donors' samples. The CDR3 runs from the conserved cysteine through the conserved F or W. A D gene is named only where the DNA matches it firmly. Rows may omit the clone size; those that give it use once, few, many or a size class.

>.|TRBV2|.|TRBJ1-5
CASSEWTENQPQHF
TGTGCCAGCAGTGAATGGACGGAGAATCAGCCCCAGCATTTT
>once|TRBV7-9|.|TRBJ1-5
CASSADRSNQPQHF
TGTGCCAGCAGCGCCGACAGGAGCAATCAGCCCCAGCATTTT
>.|TRBV6-5|.|TRBJ2-7
CASRRSRQSSYEQYF
TGTGCCAGCAGACGGTCGCGACAGAGCTCCTACGAGCAGTACTTC
>.|TRBV2|.|TRBJ2-1
CASSPDRMSSYNEQFF
TGTGCCAGCAGCCCGGACAGAATGAGCTCCTACAATGAGCAGTTCTTC
>.|TRBV11-2|TRBD1|TRBJ1-6
CASSSQGSYNSPLHF
TGTGCCAGCAGCTCACAGGGGTCCTATAATTCACCCCTCCACTTT
>.|TRBV5-6|.|TRBJ2-7
CASSLGRPYEQYF
TGTGCCAGCAGCTTGGGGCGGCCCTACGAGCAGTACTTC
>.|TRBV28|.|TRBJ2-7
CASSQQRTGSYEQYF
TGTGCCAGCAGTCAGCAAAGAACGGGTTCCTACGAGCAGTACTTC
>.|TRBV15|.|TRBJ2-2
CATSRDITGELFF
TGTGCCACCAGCAGAGATATAACTGGGGAGCTGTTTTTT
>.|TRBV7-3|TRBD1|TRBJ1-1
CASSKTTGGTEAFF
TGTGCCAGCAGCAAGACGACAGGGGGGACTGAAGCTTTCTTT
>.|TRBV18|.|TRBJ1-1
CASSPMAGLNTEAFF
TGTGCCAGCTCACCAATGGCCGGCCTGAACACTGAAGCTTTCTTT
>once|TRBV19|TRBD1|TRBJ2-7
CASSSSPDRWGPEQYF
TGTGCCAGTAGTTCAAGTCCGGACAGGTGGGGGCCCGAGCAGTACTTC
>.|TRBV11-2|.|TRBJ1-4
CASSLDLRGGWDEKLFF
TGTGCCAGCAGCTTAGATCTGAGGGGGGGCTGGGATGAAAAACTGTTTTTT
>once|TRBV5-1|.|TRBJ2-3
CASSLAFRERGTDTQYF
TGCGCCAGCAGCTTGGCGTTCCGGGAGCGGGGCACAGATACGCAGTATTTT
>few|TRBV10-3|TRBD1|TRBJ2-7
CAISDPGTGAYEQYF
TGTGCCATCAGTGACCCCGGGACAGGGGCCTACGAGCAGTACTTC
>.|TRBV6-6|.|TRBJ2-7
CASSYGEGSYEQYF
TGTGCCAGCAGTTACGGCGAGGGCTCCTACGAGCAGTACTTC
>.|TRBV5-1|TRBD2|TRBJ2-2
CASSLSVAGPGELFF
TGCGCCAGCAGCTTGTCGGTAGCGGGACCCGGGGAGCTGTTTTTT
>.|TRBV2|TRBD1|TRBJ1-2
CASSEALRTGPGGYTF
TGTGCCAGCAGTGAAGCGCTTCGGACAGGCCCGGGGGGCTACACCTTC
>.|TRBV19|TRBD2|TRBJ2-1
CASTMGREVPREQFF
TGTGCCAGTACCATGGGGCGGGAGGTCCCTCGTGAGCAGTTCTTC
>.|TRBV7-9|.|TRBJ1-3
CASSFRRGNTIYF
TGTGCCAGCAGCTTCCGGCGGGGGAACACCATATATTTT
>.|TRBV10-3|.|TRBJ1-1
CATGGGPDEAFF
TGTGCCACCGGGGGGGGTCCCGATGAAGCTTTCTTT
>.|TRBV9|.|TRBJ1-5
CASSVGRGGNQPQHF
TGTGCCAGCAGCGTAGGCCGGGGCGGGAATCAGCCCCAGCATTTT
>.|TRBV9|.|TRBJ2-2
CASSVYAGELFF
TGTGCCAGCAGCGTATATGCCGGGGAGCTGTTTTTT
>.|TRBV2|.|TRBJ2-7
CASSGQNYEQYF
TGTGCCAGCAGCGGACAGAATTACGAGCAGTACTTC
>.|TRBV28|TRBD1|TRBJ1-2
CASSPGTGLLRGYGYTF
TGTGCCAGCTCGCCCGGGACAGGGCTTCTGAGGGGCTATGGCTACACCTTC
>.|TRBV30|.|TRBJ1-1
CAWSPPYSRGAEAFF
TGTGCCTGGAGTCCACCTTATTCCCGGGGGGCTGAAGCTTTCTTT
>.|TRBV27|.|TRBJ2-7
CASAGPRQGAREQYF
TGTGCCAGCGCGGGACCGAGGCAGGGAGCTCGCGAGCAGTACTTC
>.|TRBV11-2|.|TRBJ2-3
CASRRPGPTDTQYF
TGTGCCAGCCGTAGACCGGGACCAACAGATACGCAGTATTTT
>.|TRBV7-3|.|TRBJ2-7
CASSLGIHREQYF
TGTGCCAGCAGCTTAGGGATCCACCGCGAGCAGTACTTC
>.|TRBV11-2|.|TRBJ1-5
CASSLGMAAHQPQHF
TGTGCCAGCAGCTTAGGGATGGCAGCTCATCAGCCCCAGCATTTT
>once|TRBV5-8|.|TRBJ2-7
CASSFSTDPGYEQYF
TGTGCCAGCAGCTTTTCGACAGATCCTGGCTACGAGCAGTACTTC
>.|TRBV29-1|.|TRBJ2-3
CSVVGPTDTQYF
TGCAGCGTTGTAGGGCCCACAGATACGCAGTATTTT